Listed below are T cell receptor beta chains from one sample, sequenced in a study of sequential checkpoint blockade in melanoma. The method was immunoSEQ multiplex PCR; TCRdb's version includes in-frame clones alone and lacks a portion of them. This table has several hundred clones, 25% appearing once. The specimen comprised tumor tissue (inferred from file names), sampled from a patient given nivolumab and ipilimumab in sequence. Receptors were obtained from a human donor with melanoma. CDR3s leave out the opening cysteine and the closing phenylalanine or tryptophan. The D gene is left open where the match is weak.

V gene	D gene	J gene	CDR3 protein
TRBV11-3	TRBD2	TRBJ2-1	ASSYEAGGQSEQF
TRBV19	NA	TRBJ1-5	ANADGLHPQPQH
TRBV19	NA	TRBJ1-1	ASSIPPRAGNAEAF
TRBV11-3	NA	TRBJ1-3	ASSHYRDLSGNTIY
TRBV19	NA	TRBJ2-5	ASSIGRNQETQY
TRBV6-8	NA	TRBJ1-4	ASSDCPSLLVDNEKLF
TRBV18	TRBD1	TRBJ2-7	ASSRTGQGEQY
TRBV5-1	NA	TRBJ1-1	ASSLRYRGYTEAF
TRBV6-8	TRBD1	TRBJ1-2	ASSYFGGTGGLNYGYT
TRBV25-1	TRBD1	TRBJ2-2	ASSRQGANTGELF
TRBV6-1	NA	TRBJ2-1	ASSEGQVYNEQF
TRBV6-8	TRBD1	TRBJ2-7	ASSRTGWEQY
TRBV11-3	TRBD1	TRBJ1-6	ASSADRGNSPLH
TRBV11-3	NA	TRBJ2-2	ASSLALSTGELF
TRBV6-8	TRBD2	TRBJ2-3	ASSNGGAVTDTQY
TRBV18	TRBD1	TRBJ1-1	ASSPDRKGTEAF
TRBV19	NA	TRBJ2-1	ASSIAGQLNEQF
TRBV18	NA	TRBJ2-1	ASSPLANEQF
TRBV11-3	NA	TRBJ1-1	ASSLELGKGNTEAF
TRBV11-3	NA	TRBJ2-5	ASSLGLGGLRTQY
TRBV11-3	NA	TRBJ2-7	ASSWDEKGHSYEQY
TRBV11-3	TRBD1	TRBJ2-1	ASSPDRGHTNEQF
TRBV9	NA	TRBJ2-5	ASSGMWETQY
TRBV5-1	TRBD2	TRBJ2-1	ASRLRGGPYNEQF
TRBV19	TRBD1	TRBJ1-1	ASSVTGQDEAF
TRBV11-3	NA	TRBJ2-6	ASSSAGISGANVLT
TRBV11-3	NA	TRBJ1-1	ASSLDSMNTEAF
TRBV6-8	NA	TRBJ1-6	ASTLAGDYNSPLH
TRBV9	NA	TRBJ2-4	ASRASVPGNIQY